The TCR beta chain described here comes from a study of T cells in Graves' hyperthyroidism and ophthalmopathy. Findings and caveats of the study: Most clonotypes expanded in the thyroid (above 0.001) were also present in blood.

Diagnoses were made from clinical symptoms, serum measures (thyroxine and TRAb), thyroid ultrasound and orbital computed tomography. PBMCs were derived from roughly 9.6 ml fresh peripheral blood. Trimming removed 5 bases at V and 5 bases at J, with 22 bases between. From germline, CDR1 is SGHTA and CDR2 FQGTGA. The length of the CDR3 is 17 residues. It was RNA transcripts that yielded the amplified TCR beta CDR3 regions. The HTBI set primed first-round TCR CDR3 RT-PCR. Via MiXCR, TCRdb re-called the multiplex PCR reads, giving one row per CDR3 protein. The sample yields 560,000 or so distinct CDR3 sequences, less than 20% seen once. This clonotype has more than one count but fewer than ten. Its antigen is still unknown.

V usage is TRBV7-3 and J usage is TRBJ2-1, with D tentatively TRBD1 or TRBD2 (6 bases each). The material sequenced was blood. This clonotype was obtained from a man aged 40-49 years with Graves' ophthalmopathy. CDR3 nucleotide sequence: TGTGCCAGCAGCCCCATTCCTAGAGGGGGGACCCACAATGAGCAGTTCTTC. Protein product: CASSPIPRGGTHNEQFF.